Listed below are T cell receptor beta chains from one sample, sequenced in a study of cytomegalovirus exposure and HLA in healthy donors. This table comes from immunoSEQ multiplex PCR, and its TCRdb copy is limited to in-frame clones, with some not included. There are about 150,000 clones in the sample; about 85% occur only once, and 3.5% lies in the top ten. The sample comprised PBMCs. The receptors derive from a human donor in good health. Both conserved end residues are part of each CDR3. The D gene is left open where the match is weak. Clone size is not always given. Where it is, it says once, few, many or a class for expanded clones.

v_gene	abundance	d_gene	j_gene	CDR3aa	CDR3nt
TRBV7-8	once	TRBD2	TRBJ2-7	CASSLTSGSRNSYEQYF	TGTGCCAGCAGCTTGACTAGCGGGAGTCGGAACTCCTACGAGCAGTACTTC
TRBV7-9	.	TRBD2	TRBJ2-1	CASSPYGGTSGYNEQFF	TGTGCCAGCAGCCCGTACGGGGGGACTAGTGGTTACAATGAGCAGTTCTTC
TRBV27	.	TRBD2	TRBJ2-4	CASSQGRASGRVAKNIQYF	TGTGCCAGCAGCCAAGGGCGGGCTAGCGGGAGAGTAGCCAAAAACATTCAGTACTTC
TRBV7-2	few	.	TRBJ2-5	CASSLRQTQETQYF	TGTGCCAGCAGCCTGCGACAGACCCAAGAGACCCAGTACTTC
TRBV20-1	.	.	TRBJ1-1	CSARKQDEAFF	TGCAGTGCTAGAAAGCAGGATGAAGCTTTCTTT
TRBV7-2	.	TRBD2	TRBJ2-1	CASSPRGEGFGEQFF	TGTGCCAGCAGCCCTCGGGGGGAGGGTTTCGGTGAGCAGTTCTTC
TRBV5-6	.	.	TRBJ1-4	CASSFRGTGKLFF	TGTGCCAGCAGCTTTCGGGGGACTGGGAAACTGTTTTTT
TRBV5-4	.	.	TRBJ1-1	CASSLSGSSIRAFF	TGTGCCAGCAGCTTATCAGGGTCTTCGATACGGGCTTTCTTT
TRBV6-1	.	.	TRBJ2-5	CASIPGGREETQYF	TGTGCCAGCATCCCTGGGGGCCGGGAAGAGACCCAGTACTTC
TRBV10-3	few	TRBD1	TRBJ1-1	CAISEPDRARTEAFF	TGTGCCATCAGTGAGCCGGACAGGGCACGGACTGAAGCTTTCTTT
TRBV5-6	.	.	TRBJ2-5	CASSLIVKNRAQETQYF	TGTGCCAGCAGCTTGATTGTTAAGAACAGGGCTCAAGAGACCCAGTACTTC
TRBV4-2	.	.	TRBJ2-2	CASSQVDKIGLNTGELFF	TGTGCCAGCAGCCAAGTAGACAAAATTGGCTTGAACACCGGGGAGCTGTTTTTT
TRBV19	.	.	TRBJ2-7	CASTHGQAFSSYEQYF	TGTGCCAGTACACACGGCCAGGCTTTCAGCTCCTACGAGCAGTACTTC
TRBV19	.	TRBD2	TRBJ2-5	CASRSGGAETQYF	TGTGCCTCCCGATCGGGGGGAGCGGAGACCCAGTACTTC
TRBV28	.	TRBD2	TRBJ2-3	CASSFDPRLADFTDTQYF	TGTGCCAGCAGTTTCGACCCCCGACTAGCGGATTTTACAGATACGCAGTATTTT
TRBV25-1	.	.	TRBJ2-5	CASSEPSRKGAQYF	TGTGCCAGCAGTGAGCCTAGCCGGAAGGGGGCCCAGTACTTC
TRBV4-3	.	TRBD1	TRBJ1-6	CASSQNRGANSPLHF	TGCGCCAGCAGCCAAAACAGGGGCGCTAATTCACCCCTCCACTTT
TRBV2	.	.	TRBJ1-5	CASKMTLIGNQPQHF	TGTGCCAGCAAAATGACATTGATCGGCAATCAGCCCCAGCATTTT
TRBV27	.	.	TRBJ2-7	CASSWGVGYEQYF	TGTGCCAGCAGTTGGGGGGTAGGCTACGAGCAGTACTTC
TRBV13	.	.	TRBJ1-1	CASSLVLGNTEAFF	TGTGCCAGCAGCTTGGTCCTAGGGAACACTGAAGCTTTCTTT
TRBV6-1	once	TRBD2	TRBJ2-7	CASSEAGPGTKEQYF	TGTGCCAGCAGTGAAGCGGGGCCAGGGACTAAAGAGCAGTACTTC
TRBV30	.	.	TRBJ1-2	CAWSVTYPRGGYTF	TGTGCCTGGAGTGTAACCTACCCCAGGGGTGGCTACACCTTC
TRBV23-1	.	.	TRBJ1-2	CASSLGGGRNYGYTF	TGCGCCAGCAGCCTAGGGGGGGGGCGAAACTATGGCTACACCTTC
TRBV28	.	TRBD2	TRBJ2-1	CASRTSGTSDYNEQFF	TGTGCCAGTAGAACATCCGGGACTAGCGACTACAATGAGCAGTTCTTC
TRBV5-6	.	TRBD2	TRBJ2-5	CASSSQIAGGETQYF	TGTGCCAGCAGTTCTCAAATAGCGGGAGGAGAGACCCAGTACTTC
TRBV13	few	.	TRBJ2-2	CASSLRYTGELFF	TGTGCCAGCAGCTTACGGTACACCGGGGAGCTGTTTTTT
TRBV27	.	.	TRBJ2-1	CASSFSPYNEQFF	TGTGCCAGCAGTTTTTCCCCTTACAATGAGCAGTTCTTC
TRBV4-1	.	TRBD1	TRBJ2-7	CASSQVWTGVSTYEQYF	TGCGCCAGCAGCCAAGTTTGGACAGGAGTAAGTACCTACGAGCAGTACTTC
TRBV9	.	.	TRBJ2-3	CASSVAYGGPRHTDTQYF	TGTGCCAGCAGCGTAGCTTACGGGGGGCCCCGGCACACAGATACGCAGTATTTT
TRBV5-1	.	.	TRBJ2-5	CASRGQIQETQYF	TGCGCCAGCAGAGGACAGATACAAGAGACCCAGTACTTC
TRBV2	.	TRBD1	TRBJ2-4	CASIGQGLAKNIQYF	TGTGCCAGCATTGGACAGGGCCTAGCCAAAAACATTCAGTACTTC
TRBV7-9	.	.	TRBJ1-2	CASSPTRVYGYTF	TGTGCCAGCAGCCCCACTCGGGTCTATGGCTACACCTTC
TRBV6-1	.	TRBD2	TRBJ2-7	CASSSSGSIYEQYF	TGTGCCAGCAGCTCTAGCGGGTCGATCTACGAGCAGTACTTC
TRBV28	.	TRBD2	TRBJ2-1	CASSGTSGRNEQFF	TGTGCCAGCAGTGGGACTAGCGGGAGGAATGAGCAGTTCTTC
TRBV2	.	TRBD1	TRBJ1-2	CASSTGTGAVTYGYTF	TGTGCCAGCAGTACCGGGACAGGGGCAGTCACTTATGGCTACACCTTC
TRBV5-6	.	.	TRBJ1-4	CASSSETVANEKLFF	TGTGCCAGCAGCTCAGAGACAGTAGCTAATGAAAAACTGTTTTTT
TRBV4-1	.	.	TRBJ2-1	CASSPSGTRNNEQFF	TGCGCCAGCAGCCCCTCCGGGACACGCAACAATGAGCAGTTCTTC
TRBV30	.	.	TRBJ1-6	CAWVRDSNSPLHF	TGTGCCTGGGTTCGGGATTCAAATTCACCCCTCCACTTT
TRBV27	.	TRBD2	TRBJ2-7	CASGRLAETYEQYF	TGTGCCAGCGGCCGGCTAGCGGAAACGTACGAGCAGTACTTC
TRBV27	.	.	TRBJ2-7	CASSPLAHGEQYF	TGTGCCAGCTCCCCTCTTGCGCACGGCGAGCAGTACTTC
TRBV10-3	once	.	TRBJ1-6	CAISEEQGKTIVSPLHF	TGTGCCATCAGTGAGGAGCAGGGGAAGACTATTGTTTCACCCCTCCACTTT
TRBV6-6	.	.	TRBJ2-2	CASASVTGELFF	TGTGCCAGCGCTAGCGTCACCGGGGAGCTGTTTTTT